This entry is about one T cell receptor beta chain. Its target is unknown. These data originate in a study of T cell repertoires in cytomegalovirus infection. Background on the study: An indication of both CMV infection and matching HLA type came from public TCR beta signatures.

TCRdb itself ran the reads through MiXCR, one entry per CDR3 protein. The sample has about 830,000 distinct CDR3 sequences; over 25% are singletons. V was pared by 5 bases and J by 4 bases, with 8 bases of the junction left unmatched. Germline lookup yields CDR1 MNHEY and CDR2 SVGAGI. The CDR3 sequence is 15 residues long. Findings and limits, study-wide: CMV-specific TCR beta clonotypes restricted by HLA-C dominated the ex vivo response.

This sequence originates from a human donor in good health (CMV status not recorded). Some clones in this sample may be carry-over from other donors' samples. The genes are TRBV6-5 and TRBJ2-1; 7 bases agree with TRBD1. Here the sequenced sample was cultured CD8+ T cells from PBMCs, taken from culture after CMV antigen stimulation. The CDR3, as DNA: TGTGCCAGCAGTGTGGGACAGCAAGATTACAATGAGCAGTTCTTC. This translates into CASSVGQQDYNEQFF.